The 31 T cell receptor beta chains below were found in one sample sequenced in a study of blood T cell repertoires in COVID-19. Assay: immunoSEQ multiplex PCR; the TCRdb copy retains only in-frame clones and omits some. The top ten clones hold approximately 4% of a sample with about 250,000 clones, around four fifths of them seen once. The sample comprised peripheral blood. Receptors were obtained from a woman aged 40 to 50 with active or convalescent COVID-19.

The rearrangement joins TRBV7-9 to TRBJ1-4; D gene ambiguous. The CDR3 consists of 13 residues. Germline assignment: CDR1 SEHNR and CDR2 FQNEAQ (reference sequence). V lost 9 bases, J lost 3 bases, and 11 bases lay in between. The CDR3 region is CASRPGSNEKLFF. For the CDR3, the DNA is TGTGCCAGTCGTCCGGGGTCTAATGAAAAACTGTTTTTT.

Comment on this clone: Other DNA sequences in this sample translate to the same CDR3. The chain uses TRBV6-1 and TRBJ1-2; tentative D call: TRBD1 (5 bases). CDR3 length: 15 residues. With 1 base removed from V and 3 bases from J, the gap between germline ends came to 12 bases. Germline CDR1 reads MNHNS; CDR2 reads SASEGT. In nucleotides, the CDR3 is TGTGCCAGCAGTGAAGTAGGAGGGGAGGACTATGGCTACACCTTC. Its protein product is CASSEVGGEDYGYTF.

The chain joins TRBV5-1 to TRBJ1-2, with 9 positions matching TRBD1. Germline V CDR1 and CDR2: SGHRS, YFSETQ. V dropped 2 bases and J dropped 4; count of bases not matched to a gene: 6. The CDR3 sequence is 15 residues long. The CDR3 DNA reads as TGCGCCAGCAGCTTACCGGGACAGGGAGTCTATGGCTACACCTTC. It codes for CASSLPGQGVYGYTF.

The DNA for the CDR3 is TGTGCCAGCAGCCACAGAGGGGACAACAATCAGCCCCAGCATTTT. This codes for CASSHRGDNNQPQHF. This chain uses TRBV7-9 with TRBJ1-5; tentatively, D is TRBD1 (6 bases). Trimming stripped 5 bases from V and 3 bases from J, with 14 bases between. Germline CDR1 SEHNR, CDR2 FQNEAQ (reference sequence). This CDR3 is 15 amino acids long.

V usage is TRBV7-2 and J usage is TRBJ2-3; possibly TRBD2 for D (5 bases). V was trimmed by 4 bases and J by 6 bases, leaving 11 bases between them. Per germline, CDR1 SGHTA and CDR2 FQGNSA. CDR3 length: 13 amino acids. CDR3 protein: CASSWGSGDTQYF. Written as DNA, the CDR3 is TGTGCCAGCAGCTGGGGTTCGGGGGATACGCAGTATTTT. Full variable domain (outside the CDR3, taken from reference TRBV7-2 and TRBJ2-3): GAGVSQSPSNKVTEKGKDVELRCDPISGHTALYWYRQSLGQGLEFLIYFQGNSAPDKSGLPSDRFSAERTGGSVSTLTIQRTQQEDSAVYLCASSWGSGDTQYFGPGTRLTVL.

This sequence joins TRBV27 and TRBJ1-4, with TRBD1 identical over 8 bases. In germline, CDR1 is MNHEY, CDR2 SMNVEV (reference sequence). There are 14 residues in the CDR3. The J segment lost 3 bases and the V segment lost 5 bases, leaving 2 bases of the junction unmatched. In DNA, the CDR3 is TGTGCCAGCAGTCAACAGGGGGCTAATGAAAAACTGTTTTTT. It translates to CASSQQGANEKLFF.

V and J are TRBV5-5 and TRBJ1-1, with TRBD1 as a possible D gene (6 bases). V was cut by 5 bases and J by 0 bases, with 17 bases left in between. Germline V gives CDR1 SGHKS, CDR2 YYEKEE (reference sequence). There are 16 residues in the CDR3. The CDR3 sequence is CASSPEFRTVNTEAFF. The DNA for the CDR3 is TGTGCCAGCAGTCCGGAGTTCAGGACAGTGAACACTGAAGCTTTCTTT.

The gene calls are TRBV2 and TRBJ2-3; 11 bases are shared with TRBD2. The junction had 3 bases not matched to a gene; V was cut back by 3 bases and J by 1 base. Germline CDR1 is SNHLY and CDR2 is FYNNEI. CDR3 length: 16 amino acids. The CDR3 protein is CASSEQLAGGTDTQYF. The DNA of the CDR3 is TGTGCCAGCAGTGAGCAACTAGCGGGGGGCACAGATACGCAGTATTTT.

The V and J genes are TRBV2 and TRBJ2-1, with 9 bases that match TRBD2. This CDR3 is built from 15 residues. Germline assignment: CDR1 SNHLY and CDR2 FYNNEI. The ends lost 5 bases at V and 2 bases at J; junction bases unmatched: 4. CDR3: CASSFSGGAYNEQFF. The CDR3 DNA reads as TGTGCCAGCAGTTTTAGCGGGGGTGCCTACAATGAGCAGTTCTTC. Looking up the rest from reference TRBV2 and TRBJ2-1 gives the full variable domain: EPEVTQTPSHQVTQMGQEVILRCVPISNHLYFYWYRQILGQKVEFLVSFYNNEISEKSEIFDDQFSVERPDGSNFTLKIRSTKLEDSAMYFCASSFSGGAYNEQFFGPGTRLTVL.

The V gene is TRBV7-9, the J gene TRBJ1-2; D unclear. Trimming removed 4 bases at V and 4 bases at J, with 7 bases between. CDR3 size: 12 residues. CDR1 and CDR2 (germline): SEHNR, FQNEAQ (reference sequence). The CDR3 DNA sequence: TGTGCCAGCAGCTCGGGGATCTATGGCTACACCTTC. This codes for CASSSGIYGYTF.

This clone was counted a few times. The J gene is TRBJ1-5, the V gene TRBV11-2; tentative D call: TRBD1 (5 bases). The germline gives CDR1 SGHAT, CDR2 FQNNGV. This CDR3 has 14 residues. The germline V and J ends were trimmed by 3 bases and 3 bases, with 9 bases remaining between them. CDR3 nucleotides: TGTGCCAGCAGCTTGTCAGGGCCCAATCAGCCCCAGCATTTT. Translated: CASSLSGPNQPQHF.

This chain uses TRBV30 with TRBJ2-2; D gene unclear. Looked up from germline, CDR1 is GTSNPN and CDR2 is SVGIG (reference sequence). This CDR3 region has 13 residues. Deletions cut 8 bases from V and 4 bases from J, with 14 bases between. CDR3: CALKGRSTGELFF. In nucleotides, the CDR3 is TGTGCCCTGAAAGGAAGGAGCACCGGGGAGCTGTTTTTT. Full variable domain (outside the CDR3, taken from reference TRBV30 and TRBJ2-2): SQTIHQWPATLVQPVGSPLSLECTVEGTSNPNLYWYRQAAGRGLQLLFYSVGIGQISSEVPQNLSASRPQDRQFILSSKKLLLSDSGFYLCALKGRSTGELFFGEGSRLTVL.

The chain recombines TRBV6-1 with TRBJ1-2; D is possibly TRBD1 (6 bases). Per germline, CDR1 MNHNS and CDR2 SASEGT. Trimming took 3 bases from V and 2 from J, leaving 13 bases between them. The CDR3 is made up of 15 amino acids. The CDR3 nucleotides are TGTGCCAGCAGTGACCCCGGGACAACAAACTATGGCTACACCTTC. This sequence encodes CASSDPGTTNYGYTF.

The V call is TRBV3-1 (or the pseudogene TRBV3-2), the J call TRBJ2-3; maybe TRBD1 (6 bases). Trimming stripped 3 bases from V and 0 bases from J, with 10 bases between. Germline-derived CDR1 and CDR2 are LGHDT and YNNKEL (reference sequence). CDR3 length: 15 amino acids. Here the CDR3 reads CASSQAGQSTDTQYF. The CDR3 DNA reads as TGTGCCAGCAGCCAGGCAGGACAGAGCACAGATACGCAGTATTTT.

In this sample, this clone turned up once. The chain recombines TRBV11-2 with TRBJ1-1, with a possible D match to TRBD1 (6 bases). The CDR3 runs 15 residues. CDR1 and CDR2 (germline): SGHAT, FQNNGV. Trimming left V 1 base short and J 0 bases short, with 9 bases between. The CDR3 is CASSLAQGLNTEAFF. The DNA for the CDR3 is TGTGCCAGCAGCTTAGCCCAGGGGCTGAACACTGAAGCTTTCTTT.

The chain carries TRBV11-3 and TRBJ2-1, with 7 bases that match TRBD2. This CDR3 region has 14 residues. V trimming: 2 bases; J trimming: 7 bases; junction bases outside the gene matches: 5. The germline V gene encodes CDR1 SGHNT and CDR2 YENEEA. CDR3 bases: TGTGCCAGCAGCTTATTGGGGGGGGTGAATGAGCAGTTCTTC. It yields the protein CASSLLGGVNEQFF.

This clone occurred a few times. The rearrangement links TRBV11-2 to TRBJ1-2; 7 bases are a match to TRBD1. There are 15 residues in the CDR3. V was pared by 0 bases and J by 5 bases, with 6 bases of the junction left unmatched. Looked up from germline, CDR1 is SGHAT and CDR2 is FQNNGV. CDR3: CASSLDSLQGYGYTF. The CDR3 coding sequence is TGTGCCAGCAGCTTAGACTCCCTACAGGGGTATGGCTACACCTTC. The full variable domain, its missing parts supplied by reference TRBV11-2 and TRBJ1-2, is EAGVAQSPRYKIIEKRQSVAFWCNPISGHATLYWYQQILGQGPKLLIQFQNNGVVDDSQLPKDRFSAERLKGVDSTLKIQPAKLEDSAVYLCASSLDSLQGYGYTFGSGTRLTVV.

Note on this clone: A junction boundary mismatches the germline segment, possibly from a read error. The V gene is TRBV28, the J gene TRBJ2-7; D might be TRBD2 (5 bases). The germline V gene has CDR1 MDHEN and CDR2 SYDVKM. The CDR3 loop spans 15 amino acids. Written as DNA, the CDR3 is TGTGCCAGCGGCCGCGAGGGATCCCACGACAAGGGAACGAACTTC. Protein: CASGREGSHDKGTNF.

In DNA, the CDR3 is TGTGCCATCAGTGAGGGTGGAGGGAACGAGCAGTACTTC. Amino acids: CAISEGGGNEQYF. The chain has TRBV10-3 and TRBJ2-7; perhaps TRBD2 as D (6 bases). V was shortened by 2 bases and J by 5 bases, with 10 bases between the two germline ends. Germline CDR1 is ENHRY and CDR2 is SYGVKD. This CDR3 has 13 residues.

The DNA of the CDR3 is TGCGCCAGCAGCTTGCGGGACTTAACGATCGCTGGAAACACCATATATTTT. It specifies CASSLRDLTIAGNTIYF. The rearrangement links TRBV4-1 to TRBJ1-3, with D possibly being TRBD1 (5 bases). The CDR3 is made up of 17 amino acids. Between the trimmed V and J ends, which lost 5 bases and 2 bases, there was a span of 19 bases. Germline lookup yields CDR1 MGHRA and CDR2 YSYEKL.

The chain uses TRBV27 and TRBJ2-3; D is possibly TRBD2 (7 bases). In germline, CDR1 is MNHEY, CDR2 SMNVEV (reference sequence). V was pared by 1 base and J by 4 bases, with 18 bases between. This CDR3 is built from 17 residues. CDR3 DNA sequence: TGTGCCAGCAGTTTATGGGGGGGCACCGGAGCTGCAGATACGCAGTATTTT. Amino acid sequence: CASSLWGGTGAADTQYF.

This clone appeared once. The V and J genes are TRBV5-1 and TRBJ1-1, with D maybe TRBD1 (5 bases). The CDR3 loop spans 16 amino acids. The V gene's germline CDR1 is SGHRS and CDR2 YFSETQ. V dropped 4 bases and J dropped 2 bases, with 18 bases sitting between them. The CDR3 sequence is CASSDGGTVINTEAFF. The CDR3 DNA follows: TGCGCCAGCAGCGACGGGGGGACGGTAATTAACACTGAAGCTTTCTTT. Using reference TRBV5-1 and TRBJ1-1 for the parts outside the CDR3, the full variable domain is KAGVTQTPRYLIKTRGQQVTLSCSPISGHRSVSWYQQTPGQGLQFLFEYFSETQRNKGNFPGRFSGRQFSNSRSEMNVSTLELGDSALYLCASSDGGTVINTEAFFGQGTRLTVV.

CDR3 region: CASRIDLLRTDTQYF. The CDR3 DNA reads as TGTGCCAGCAGGATTGACTTGCTGCGCACAGATACGCAGTATTTT. This chain connects TRBV2 to TRBJ2-3; D gene uncertain. CDR3 length: 15 amino acids. The ends were cut back, 6 bases at V and 1 base at J, with 14 bases in the middle. Germline loops: CDR1 SNHLY, CDR2 FYNNEI.

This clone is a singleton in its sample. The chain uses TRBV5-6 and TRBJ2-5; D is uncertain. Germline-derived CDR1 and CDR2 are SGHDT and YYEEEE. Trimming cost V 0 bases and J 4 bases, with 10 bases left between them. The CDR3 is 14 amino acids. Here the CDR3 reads CASSLGRGVETQYF. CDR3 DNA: TGTGCCAGCAGCTTGGGTCGCGGAGTAGAGACCCAGTACTTC.

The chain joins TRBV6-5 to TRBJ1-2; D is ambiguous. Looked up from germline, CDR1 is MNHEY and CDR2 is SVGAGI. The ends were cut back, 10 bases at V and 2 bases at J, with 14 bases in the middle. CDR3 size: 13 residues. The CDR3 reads CATSGGRNYGYTF. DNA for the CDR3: TGTGCCACCTCCGGCGGGCGCAACTATGGCTACACCTTC.

The CDR3 region is CASSQPRQGRSGNTIYF. The CDR3 nucleotides are TGCGCCAGCAGCCAGCCACGACAGGGGCGCTCTGGAAACACCATATATTTT. The V and J genes are TRBV4-1 and TRBJ1-3; 8 bases are a match to TRBD1. This CDR3 contains 17 residues. Trimming took 3 bases from V and 0 from J; bases not matched to a gene: 7. From germline, CDR1 is MGHRA and CDR2 YSYEKL.

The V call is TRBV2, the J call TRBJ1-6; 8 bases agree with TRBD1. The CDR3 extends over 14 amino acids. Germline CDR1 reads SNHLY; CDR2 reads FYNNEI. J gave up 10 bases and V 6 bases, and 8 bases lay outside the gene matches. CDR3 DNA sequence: TGTGCCAGCAGGGAAACAGGGGGAGGGTCACCCCTCCACTTT. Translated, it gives CASRETGGGSPLHF. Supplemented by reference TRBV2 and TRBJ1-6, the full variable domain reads EPEVTQTPSHQVTQMGQEVILRCVPISNHLYFYWYRQILGQKVEFLVSFYNNEISEKSEIFDDQFSVERPDGSNFTLKIRSTKLEDSAMYFCASRETGGGSPLHFGNGTRLTVT.

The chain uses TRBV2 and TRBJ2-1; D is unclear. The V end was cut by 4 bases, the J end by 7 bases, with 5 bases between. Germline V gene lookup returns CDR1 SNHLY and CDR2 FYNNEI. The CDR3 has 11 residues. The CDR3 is CASSVRNEQFF. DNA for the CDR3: TGTGCCAGCAGTGTCCGGAATGAGCAGTTCTTC.

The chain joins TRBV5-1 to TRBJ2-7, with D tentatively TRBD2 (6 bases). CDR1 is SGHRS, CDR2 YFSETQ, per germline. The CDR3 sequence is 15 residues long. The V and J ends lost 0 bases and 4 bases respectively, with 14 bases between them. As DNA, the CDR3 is TGCGCCAGCAGCTTGGGGCCGGGACTGGGGTACGAGCAGTACTTC. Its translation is CASSLGPGLGYEQYF. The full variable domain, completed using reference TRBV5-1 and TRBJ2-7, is KAGVTQTPRYLIKTRGQQVTLSCSPISGHRSVSWYQQTPGQGLQFLFEYFSETQRNKGNFPGRFSGRQFSNSRSEMNVSTLELGDSALYLCASSLGPGLGYEQYFGPGTRLTVT.

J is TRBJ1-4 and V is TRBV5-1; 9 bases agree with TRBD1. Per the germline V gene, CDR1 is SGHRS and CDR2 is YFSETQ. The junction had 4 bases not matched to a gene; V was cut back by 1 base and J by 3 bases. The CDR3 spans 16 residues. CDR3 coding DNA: TGCGCCAGCAGCTTGCGGGGACAGGGTGCTAATGAAAAACTGTTTTTT. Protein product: CASSLRGQGANEKLFF. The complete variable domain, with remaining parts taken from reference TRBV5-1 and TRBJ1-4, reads KAGVTQTPRYLIKTRGQQVTLSCSPISGHRSVSWYQQTPGQGLQFLFEYFSETQRNKGNFPGRFSGRQFSNSRSEMNVSTLELGDSALYLCASSLRGQGANEKLFFGSGTQLSVL.

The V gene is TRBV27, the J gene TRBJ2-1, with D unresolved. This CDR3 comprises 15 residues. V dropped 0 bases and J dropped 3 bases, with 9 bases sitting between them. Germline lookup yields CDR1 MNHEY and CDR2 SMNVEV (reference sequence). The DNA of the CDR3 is TGTGCCAGCAGTTTATCACCCGGGTACTACAATGAGCAGTTCTTC. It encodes CASSLSPGYYNEQFF.